The subject of this entry is one T cell receptor beta chain. In the original analysis: Amplification of reference gene primers was used by the study to estimate nucleated cell counts. Repertoires were generated with immunoSEQ multiplex PCR, while TCRdb's copy carries only in-frame clones and drops some. The DNA was the basis for D and trimming; V, J and clone size are from that table. This table holds approximately 150,000 clones, about 87% found once. This entry belongs to a study of blood T cell repertoires in COVID-19. Everyone who took part was about 18 to 90 years old, and they came from about 25 US areas. Participants' own reports of clinical history determined their cohort assignment. The sample consisted of PBMCs or T cells enriched from blood (not recorded which). This clonotype was obtained from a man aged 60 to 75 who had recovered from COVID-19.

CDR3 protein: CASSFAGERNQPQHF. CDR3 bases: TGCGCCAGCAGCTTTGCAGGGGAGCGCAATCAGCCCCAGCATTTT. The rearrangement joins TRBV5-1 to TRBJ1-5, with D possibly TRBD1 on 6 matching bases. Germline V gives CDR1 SGHRS, CDR2 YFSETQ. The germline V and J ends were trimmed by 2 bases and 2 bases, with 11 bases remaining between them. CDR3 size: 15 residues.